These 5 T cell receptor beta chains originate from one sample sequenced in a study of cytomegalovirus exposure and HLA in healthy donors. PCR amplification relied on 60 Vbeta primers (plus 13 Jbeta primers). Sequencing was performed with immunoSEQ multiplex PCR; in TCRdb, only in-frame clones are kept and a portion is missing. The data show 150,000 to 200,000 clones, about 77% seen once. Sequencing was performed on PBMCs. These receptor sequences come from a young woman in good health and CMV-seropositive.

This clone was seen a few times. V gene TRBV6-6 combines with J gene TRBJ1-5; 11 nucleotides align to TRBD1. Germline V gives CDR1 MNHNY, CDR2 SVGAGI (reference sequence). The junction had 10 bases not matched to a gene; V was cut back by 6 bases and J by 9 bases. This CDR3 has 15 amino acids. The CDR3 DNA reads as TGTGCCAGCAGAAAAGGACAGGGGGCGGAGGGGCCCCAGCATTTT. Protein product: CASRKGQGAEGPQHF.

V gene TRBV27 combines with J gene TRBJ1-4; D unresolved. The CDR3 has 16 residues. Per germline, CDR1 MNHEY and CDR2 SMNVEV (reference sequence). V was clipped by 5 bases and J by 3 bases, with 16 bases between them. The chain's CDR3 is CASSRNTREANEKLFF. In DNA form, the CDR3 reads TGTGCCAGCAGTAGGAACACTCGGGAAGCTAATGAAAAACTGTTTTTT.

The chain links TRBV5-1 to TRBJ2-7, with D possibly TRBD1 on 5 matching bases. There are 14 residues in the CDR3. Germline CDR1 and CDR2: SGHRS and YFSETQ. Trimming cost V 4 bases and J 0 bases, with 11 bases left between them. This chain's CDR3 is CASSALGASYEQYF. CDR3 DNA sequence: TGCGCCAGCAGCGCTCTAGGGGCCTCCTACGAGCAGTACTTC.

The chain has TRBV19 and TRBJ2-5; TRBD2 matches 10 bases. Trimming took 2 bases from V and 2 from J; bases not matched to a gene: 5. Germline V gene sequence: CDR1 LNHDA, CDR2 SQIVND (reference sequence). This CDR3 spans 16 amino acids. The CDR3 nucleotides read TGTGCCAGTAGTATATCCCCAGCGGGGGGGCAAGAGACCCAGTACTTC. Its protein is CASSISPAGGQETQYF.

This chain links TRBV19 with TRBJ1-2; 7 bases align to TRBD1. The CDR3 loop spans 14 amino acids. Germline CDR1 LNHDA, CDR2 SQIVND (reference sequence). Unmatched junction bases numbered 9, after V lost 3 bases and J lost 8 bases. The CDR3 nucleotides are TGTGCCAGTAGTATTGGTACAGGGGCAGGAGGCTACACCTTC. The encoded protein is CASSIGTGAGGYTF.